A single sample is the source of the 32 T cell receptor beta chains below, sequenced in a study of blood T cell repertoires in COVID-19 (dated by TCRdb to the early 2020s). Libraries came from the immunoSEQ multiplex PCR assay. In its TCRdb copy, this immuneACCESS table keeps in-frame sequences only and misses some clones. Where compared with another copy, unresolved V genes explain less than half of these, and the others have no known cause. This sample comprises around 250,000 clones, more than 75% of them detected only once. The ten largest clones take up around 6.3% of the sample. Material: PBMCs or T cells enriched from blood (not recorded which). These receptors originate from a woman in her forties or fifties who had been exposed to COVID-19.

The chain links TRBV7-2 to TRBJ2-1, with D maybe TRBD2 (7 bases). The V and J ends lost 7 bases and 7 bases respectively, with 20 bases between them. The CDR3 is made up of 15 amino acids. Germline lookup yields CDR1 SGHTA and CDR2 FQGNSA. The CDR3 here is CASNLGGPRANEQFF. The CDR3 bases are TGTGCCAGCAACCTGGGGGGGCCCCGGGCTAATGAGCAGTTCTTC.

This chain connects TRBV27 to TRBJ1-5; D gene unclear. V was trimmed by 6 bases and J by 7 bases, leaving 13 bases between them. Germline CDR1 is MNHEY and CDR2 is SMNVEV (reference sequence). The CDR3 covers 13 residues. CDR3 in amino acids: CASSLTSMQPQHF. As DNA, the CDR3 is TGTGCCAGCAGCTTAACGAGCATGCAGCCCCAGCATTTT.

The V and J genes are TRBV3-1 (or the pseudogene TRBV3-2) and TRBJ1-1; D remains ambiguous. The CDR3 is 15 amino acids. V lost 2 bases to trimming and J lost 1 base, with 11 bases between them. Germline CDR1 is LGHDT and CDR2 is YNNKEL (reference sequence). Here the CDR3 DNA reads TGTGCCAGCAGCCAACGAGGAAGTAAGAACACTGAAGCTTTCTTT. Its protein is CASSQRGSKNTEAFF.

The table lists this clone with a count of one. The rearrangement joins TRBV12-3 or TRBV12-4 to TRBJ1-1, with D perhaps TRBD1 (5 bases). Trimming took 5 bases from V and 11 from J, leaving 12 bases between them. The CDR3 spans 11 residues. CDR3 protein: CASSDSGRAFF. The CDR3 nucleotides read TGTGCCAGCAGTGACAGTGGGCGGGCTTTCTTT.

The V gene is TRBV18, the J gene TRBJ1-1; tentatively, D is TRBD1 (5 bases). The CDR3 totals 17 residues. The V gene's germline CDR1 is KGHSH and CDR2 LQKENI. With 3 bases removed from V and 1 base from J, the gap between germline ends came to 18 bases. The CDR3 sequence: CASSPQGNLIRNTEAFF. CDR3 DNA sequence: TGTGCCAGCTCACCCCAGGGTAACCTTATACGGAACACTGAAGCTTTCTTT.

J is TRBJ1-1 and V is TRBV28; D perhaps matches TRBD1 (5 bases). Trimming shortened V by 9 bases and J by 4 bases, and 21 bases separated the two germline ends. This CDR3 has 15 amino acids. CDR1 MDHEN and CDR2 SYDVKM come from the germline V gene. The CDR3 DNA sequence: TGTGCCAGTCGACAGCCTCTCTTTGTGGGCACTGAAGCTTTCTTT. Translating it yields CASRQPLFVGTEAFF. Using reference TRBV28 and TRBJ1-1 for the parts outside the CDR3, the full variable domain is DVKVTQSSRYLVKRTGEKVFLECVQDMDHENMFWYRQDPGLGLRLIYFSYDVKMKEKGDIPEGYSVSREKKERFSLILESASTNQTSMYLCASRQPLFVGTEAFFGQGTRLTVV.

The V call is TRBV28, the J call TRBJ2-3, with D perhaps TRBD1 (6 bases). Trimming shortened V by 7 bases and J by 8 bases, and 16 bases separated the two germline ends. The CDR3 has 13 residues. The germline CDR1 and CDR2 sequences are MDHEN and SYDVKM. DNA for the CDR3: TGTGCCAGCACTCCGAGGACAGAAGGTACGCAGTATTTT. Protein sequence: CASTPRTEGTQYF.

The V gene is TRBV30, the J gene TRBJ1-5; 7 bases fit TRBD1. Germline trimming cut 6 bases from V and 4 bases from J; bases unmatched to any gene: 6. The germline V gene encodes CDR1 GTSNPN and CDR2 SVGIG (reference sequence). The CDR3 sequence is 13 residues long. The CDR3 region is CACSGQSNQPQHF. The CDR3 bases are TGTGCCTGCTCGGGACAGTCAAATCAGCCCCAGCATTTT.

The V and J genes are TRBV29-1 and TRBJ1-3, with D unclear. The CDR3 is made up of 12 amino acids. Germline V gene data show CDR1 as SQVTM and CDR2 as ANQGSEA. V was trimmed by 4 bases and J by 4 bases, leaving 8 bases between them. CDR3 DNA: TGCAGCGTTGGGCTTTCCGGAAACACCATATATTTT. It specifies CSVGLSGNTIYF.

This clone has a handful of counts. The rearrangement joins TRBV6-5 to TRBJ1-6; TRBD1 is a possible D gene (5 bases). With 10 bases removed from V and 13 bases from J, the gap between germline ends came to 23 bases. The germline V gene has CDR1 MNHEY and CDR2 SVGAGI. The CDR3 runs 14 residues. The CDR3 DNA reads TGTGCCACCCCTGCGGGACCGGGGGAGGGGCCCCTCCACTTT. Its translation: CATPAGPGEGPLHF.

This clone was observed a single time. V and J are TRBV28 and TRBJ1-1, with D unclear. This CDR3 has 14 residues. Trimming removed 10 bases at V and 0 bases at J, with 15 bases between. Germline loops: CDR1 MDHEN, CDR2 SYDVKM. The CDR3 region has the DNA TGTGCCACCATCACGGGAGGAGTGAACACTGAAGCTTTCTTT. Residues: CATITGGVNTEAFF.

This clone was seen just once. This chain links TRBV19 with TRBJ2-2; D uncertain. Looked up from germline, CDR1 is LNHDA and CDR2 is SQIVND (reference sequence). Trimming took off 8 bases at V and 6 bases at J, with 10 bases between the two ends. CDR3 length: 12 residues. CDR3 in amino acids: CASRISAGELFF. The DNA of the CDR3 is TGTGCCAGTCGAATTTCGGCCGGGGAGCTGTTTTTT.

V gene TRBV19 combines with J gene TRBJ1-2; 9 bases agree with TRBD1. CDR3 length: 14 residues. The V and J ends lost 8 bases and 3 bases, in that order; junction bases with no gene match: 7. From germline, CDR1 is LNHDA and CDR2 SQIVND (reference sequence). CDR3 residues: CASYGTGLDYGYTF. CDR3 coding DNA: TGTGCCAGTTACGGGACAGGGTTGGACTATGGCTACACCTTC.

The chain carries TRBV19 and TRBJ1-4; the match to TRBD1 covers 7 bases. The length of the CDR3 is 15 residues. Germline assignment: CDR1 LNHDA and CDR2 SQIVND (reference sequence). With 10 bases clipped from V and 0 bases from J, the junction kept 8 bases outside the gene matches. CDR3 nucleotides: TGTGCCACTGGAACAGGGGCCGCAACTAATGAAAAACTGTTTTTT. It codes for CATGTGAATNEKLFF.

The genes are TRBV19 and TRBJ2-1; 8 bases map to TRBD2. V lost 6 bases, J lost 4 bases, and 8 bases stayed unmatched. The length of the CDR3 is 15 residues. Germline V gene data show CDR1 as LNHDA and CDR2 as SQIVND (reference sequence). Written as DNA, the CDR3 is TGTGCCAGTAGCCTCTCAGCGGGGGATTACAATGAGCAGTTCTTC. Its translation: CASSLSAGDYNEQFF.

The genes are TRBV5-1 and TRBJ2-5; 7 bases agree with TRBD1. Trimming took 6 bases from V and 5 from J; bases not matched to a gene: 7. The CDR3 is 13 amino acids. Looked up from germline, CDR1 is SGHRS and CDR2 is YFSETQ. Here the CDR3 reads CASTRTGGETQYF. CDR3 nucleotide sequence: TGCGCCAGCACCAGGACAGGCGGGGAGACCCAGTACTTC.

The chain links TRBV5-1 to TRBJ1-1, with D possibly being TRBD1 (6 bases). V lost 0 bases, J lost 7 bases, and 13 bases lay in between. Germline CDR1 is SGHRS and CDR2 is YFSETQ. The CDR3 covers 14 residues. The CDR3 nucleotides are TGCGCCAGCAGCTTGGGAGCAGGGGCCCATGAAGCTTTCTTT. Its protein product is CASSLGAGAHEAFF.

The chain is built from TRBV10-3 and TRBJ1-4, with 7 bases aligning to TRBD1. The V gene end was trimmed by 0 bases and the J gene end by 8 bases; junction bases not matched to a gene: 9. The CDR3 loop spans 16 amino acids. CDR1 and CDR2 from the germline V gene are ENHRY and SYGVKD. This chain's CDR3 is CAISESEDRVREKLFF. The CDR3 coding sequence is TGTGCCATCAGTGAGTCGGAAGACAGGGTACGCGAAAAACTGTTTTTT.

The V gene is TRBV20-1, the J gene TRBJ1-2; weak D call: TRBD1 (6 bases). V was shortened by 3 bases and J by 7 bases, with 12 bases between the two germline ends. The germline V gene encodes CDR1 DFQATT and CDR2 SNEGSKA (reference sequence). This CDR3 spans 12 amino acids. Written as DNA, the CDR3 is TGCAGTGCTAGTCCAGGGGCGGGTGGCTACACCTTC. This sequence encodes CSASPGAGGYTF.

The chain joins TRBV11-2 to TRBJ2-1, with TRBD2 identical over 8 bases. J gave up 4 bases and V 2 bases, and 10 bases lay outside the gene matches. Germline V gene sequence: CDR1 SGHAT, CDR2 FQNNGV. The CDR3 is made up of 17 amino acids. The CDR3 spells CASSLRRGVGFYNEQFF. The DNA for the CDR3 is TGTGCCAGCAGCTTAAGGCGGGGGGTCGGCTTTTACAATGAGCAGTTCTTC.

V is TRBV19 and J is TRBJ2-5; D might be TRBD2 (6 bases). Germline-derived CDR1 and CDR2 are LNHDA and SQIVND (reference sequence). CDR3 size: 13 residues. V lost 5 bases, J lost 5 bases, and 12 bases lay in between. This chain's CDR3 is CASSVSGGETQYF. The CDR3 nucleotides read TGTGCCAGTAGTGTTAGTGGGGGGGAGACCCAGTACTTC.

This chain links TRBV11-3 with TRBJ2-7; 9 bases are a match to TRBD1. Germline CDR1 is SGHNT and CDR2 is YENEEA. The CDR3 totals 14 residues. With V trimmed by 5 bases and J by 3 bases, 5 bases remained unmatched. CDR3 sequence reads: CASSPRTGVYEQYF. In DNA form, the CDR3 reads TGTGCCAGCAGCCCGAGGACAGGGGTCTACGAGCAGTACTTC.

This clone turned up a few times. The J gene is TRBJ2-5, the V gene TRBV15; D is uncertain. V lost 3 bases and J 4 bases, leaving 9 bases between the germline ends. Germline assignment: CDR1 LNHNV and CDR2 YYDKDF (reference sequence). This CDR3 is built from 13 residues. This CDR3 reads CATSRSPSETQYF. The CDR3 DNA follows: TGTGCCACCAGCAGGTCCCCTTCAGAGACCCAGTACTTC.

This clone was counted a single time. This chain links TRBV19 with TRBJ1-2; 8 nucleotides line up with TRBD1. CDR1 is LNHDA, CDR2 SQIVND, per germline (reference sequence). The ends lost 6 bases at V and 2 bases at J; junction bases unmatched: 5. The length of the CDR3 is 14 residues. This chain's CDR3 is CASRTGQENYGYTF. The CDR3 bases are TGTGCCAGTAGGACGGGACAGGAAAACTATGGCTACACCTTC.

V and J are TRBV7-8 and TRBJ2-3; 7 bases align to TRBD1. Germline loops: CDR1 SGHVS, CDR2 FQNEAQ. The CDR3 loop spans 15 amino acids. With V trimmed by 5 bases and J by 1 base, 6 bases remained unmatched. This CDR3 reads CASSRDSIGTDTQYF. The CDR3, as DNA: TGTGCCAGCAGCCGGGACAGTATAGGCACAGATACGCAGTATTTT.

The genes are TRBV3-1 (or the pseudogene TRBV3-2) and TRBJ1-1, with a possible D match to TRBD1 (5 bases). This CDR3 is built from 16 residues. Germline CDR1 reads LGHDT; CDR2 reads YNNKEL (reference sequence). The germline V and J ends were trimmed by 7 bases and 4 bases, with 22 bases remaining between them. CDR3 in amino acids: CASTLNLRGRTTEAFF. CDR3 in DNA: TGTGCCAGCACCCTAAACCTGCGGGGACGAACCACTGAAGCTTTCTTT.

This rearrangement joins TRBV10-2 to TRBJ1-6; TRBD1 matches at 9 bases. Trimming took 0 bases from V and 9 from J; bases not matched to a gene: 6. Germline CDR1 is WSHSY and CDR2 is SAAADI. The CDR3 runs to 16 residues. The CDR3 protein is CASSESGTGSGSPLHF. The CDR3 nucleotides are TGCGCCAGCAGTGAGTCTGGGACAGGGTCGGGTTCACCCCTCCACTTT.

The CDR3 bases are TGTGCCAGCAGCTCCAGACTAGCGGGGGCAGCGGATACGCAGTATTTT. This sequence encodes CASSSRLAGAADTQYF. This chain connects TRBV13 to TRBJ2-3; TRBD2 aligns across 12 bases. The CDR3 is 16 residues long. The germline CDR1 and CDR2 sequences are PRHDT and FYEKMQ (reference sequence). The trim removed 4 bases at V and 6 bases at J, leaving 8 bases unmatched.

The chain is built from TRBV9 and TRBJ2-1, with 11 bases aligning to TRBD2. The CDR3 totals 15 residues. The junction had 6 bases not matched to a gene; V was cut back by 4 bases and J by 6 bases. Germline V gene sequence: CDR1 SGDLS, CDR2 YYNGEE. The CDR3 spells CASSPTSGRTNEQFF. CDR3 in DNA: TGTGCCAGCAGCCCAACTAGCGGGAGAACCAATGAGCAGTTCTTC.

DNA of the CDR3: TGTGCCATCAGTGAGTCAGGGGAGGGCTATGGCTACACCTTC. It yields the protein CAISESGEGYGYTF. This chain joins TRBV10-3 and TRBJ1-2; a weak D match, TRBD1 (5 bases). The CDR3 runs 14 residues. Trimming cost V 0 bases and J 4 bases, with 9 bases left between them. CDR1 is ENHRY and CDR2 is SYGVKD in the germline V gene.

The chain carries TRBV7-9 and TRBJ2-7; 8 positions match TRBD1. The V and J ends lost 5 bases and 10 bases, in that order; junction bases with no gene match: 13. The CDR3 runs to 14 residues. Germline CDR1 SEHNR, CDR2 FQNEAQ (reference sequence). CDR3 in amino acids: CASSIDRGPPFQYF. The CDR3 region has the DNA TGTGCCAGCAGCATAGACAGGGGTCCCCCTTTCCAGTACTTC.

The chain combines TRBV11-2 with TRBJ2-1; D is ambiguous. The CDR3 is made up of 14 amino acids. Germline V CDR1 and CDR2: SGHAT, FQNNGV. V dropped 5 bases and J dropped 3 bases, with 11 bases sitting between them. The CDR3 region is CASSLRSLYNEQFF. The CDR3 region has the DNA TGTGCCAGCAGCCTCCGCAGTCTCTACAATGAGCAGTTCTTC.